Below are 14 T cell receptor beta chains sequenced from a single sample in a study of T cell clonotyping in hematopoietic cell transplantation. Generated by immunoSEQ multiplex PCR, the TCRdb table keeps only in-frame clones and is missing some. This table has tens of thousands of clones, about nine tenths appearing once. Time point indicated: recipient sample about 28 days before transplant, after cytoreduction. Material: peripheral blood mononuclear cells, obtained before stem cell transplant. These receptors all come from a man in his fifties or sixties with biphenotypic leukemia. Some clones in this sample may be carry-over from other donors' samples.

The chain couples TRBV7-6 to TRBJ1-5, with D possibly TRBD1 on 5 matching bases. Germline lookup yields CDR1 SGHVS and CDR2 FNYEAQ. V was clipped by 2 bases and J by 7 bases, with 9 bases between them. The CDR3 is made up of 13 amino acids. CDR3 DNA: TGTGCCAGCAGCTTATACCGGGGGCAGCCCCAGCATTTT. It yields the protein CASSLYRGQPQHF.

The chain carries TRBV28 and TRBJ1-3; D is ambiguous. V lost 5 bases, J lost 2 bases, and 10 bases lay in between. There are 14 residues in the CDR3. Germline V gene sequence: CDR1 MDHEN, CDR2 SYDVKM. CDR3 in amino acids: CASSAPGPGNTIYF. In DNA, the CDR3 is TGTGCCAGCAGTGCCCCTGGGCCTGGAAACACCATATATTTT.

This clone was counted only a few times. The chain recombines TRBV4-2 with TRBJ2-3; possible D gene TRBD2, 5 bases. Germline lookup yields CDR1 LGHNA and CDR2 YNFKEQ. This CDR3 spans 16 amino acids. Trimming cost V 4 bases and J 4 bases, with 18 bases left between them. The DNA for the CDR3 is TGTGCCAGCAGCCTAGGTGAGCGGACCTTGGCAGATACGCAGTATTTT. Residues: CASSLGERTLADTQYF.

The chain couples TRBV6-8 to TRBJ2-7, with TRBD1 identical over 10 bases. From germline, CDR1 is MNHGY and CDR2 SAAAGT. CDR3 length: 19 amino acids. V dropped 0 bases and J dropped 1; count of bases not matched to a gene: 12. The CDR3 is CASSYSSSRDRGLSYEQYF. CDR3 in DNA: TGTGCCAGCAGTTACTCGAGTTCCCGCGACAGGGGGCTATCCTACGAGCAGTACTTC.

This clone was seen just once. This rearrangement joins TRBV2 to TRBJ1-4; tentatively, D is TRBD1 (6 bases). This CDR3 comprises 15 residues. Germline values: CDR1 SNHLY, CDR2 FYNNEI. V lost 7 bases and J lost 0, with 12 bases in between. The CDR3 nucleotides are TGTGCCAGCAACCCTGGACAGACAACTAATGAAAAACTGTTTTTT. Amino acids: CASNPGQTTNEKLFF.

Here the CDR3 DNA reads TGTGCCAGCAGGATGACAGGACCCTATGGCTACACCTTC. It is translated as CASRMTGPYGYTF. The genes are TRBV2 and TRBJ1-2; D possibly corresponds to TRBD1 (6 bases). In germline, CDR1 is SNHLY, CDR2 FYNNEI. V was pared by 6 bases and J by 4 bases, with 12 bases between. CDR3 length equals 13 residues.

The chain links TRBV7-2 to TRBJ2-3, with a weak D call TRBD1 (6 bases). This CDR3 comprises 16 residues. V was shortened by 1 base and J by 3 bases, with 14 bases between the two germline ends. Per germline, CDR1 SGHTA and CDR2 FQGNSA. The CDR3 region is CASSLDGVRGTDTQYF. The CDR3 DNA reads TGTGCCAGCAGCTTAGATGGCGTCAGGGGAACAGATACGCAGTATTTT. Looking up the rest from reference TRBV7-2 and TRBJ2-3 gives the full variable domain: GAGVSQSPSNKVTEKGKDVELRCDPISGHTALYWYRQSLGQGLEFLIYFQGNSAPDKSGLPSDRFSAERTGGSVSTLTIQRTQQEDSAVYLCASSLDGVRGTDTQYFGPGTRLTVL.

The CDR3 DNA follows: TGTGCCAGAAGGACTAGCGGGAGGTTGGGGTCCTACGAGCAGTACTTC. Its protein product is CARRTSGRLGSYEQYF. This chain joins TRBV2 and TRBJ2-7; TRBD2 matches at 14 bases. V lost 9 bases and J lost 1; bases outside the gene matches: 8. The CDR3 has 16 residues. Germline CDR1 SNHLY, CDR2 FYNNEI.

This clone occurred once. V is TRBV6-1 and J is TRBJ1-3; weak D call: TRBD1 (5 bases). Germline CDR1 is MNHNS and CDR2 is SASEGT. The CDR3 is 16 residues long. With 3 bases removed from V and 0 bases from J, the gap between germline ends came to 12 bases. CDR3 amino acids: CASSDLTGASGNTIYF. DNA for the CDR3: TGTGCCAGCAGTGACCTAACAGGCGCCTCTGGAAACACCATATATTTT.

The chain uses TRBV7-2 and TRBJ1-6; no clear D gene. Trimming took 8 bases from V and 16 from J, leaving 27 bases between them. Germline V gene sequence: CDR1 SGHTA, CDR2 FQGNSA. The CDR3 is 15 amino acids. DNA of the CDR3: TGTGCCAGCCAGGCACGACGAAATAATTCACCCCTTCTCCACTTT. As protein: CASQARRNNSPLLHF.

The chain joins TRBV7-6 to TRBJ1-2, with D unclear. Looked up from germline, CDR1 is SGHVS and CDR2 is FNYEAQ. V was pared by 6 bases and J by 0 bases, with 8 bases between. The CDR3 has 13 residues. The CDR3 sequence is CASSPWANYGYTF. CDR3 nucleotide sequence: TGTGCCAGCAGTCCGTGGGCTAACTATGGCTACACCTTC.

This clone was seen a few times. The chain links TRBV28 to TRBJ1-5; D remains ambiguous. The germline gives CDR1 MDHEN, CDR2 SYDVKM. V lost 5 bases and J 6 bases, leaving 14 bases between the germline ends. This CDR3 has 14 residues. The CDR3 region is CASSPPAGRQPQHF. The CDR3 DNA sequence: TGTGCCAGCAGTCCCCCCGCCGGGCGTCAGCCCCAGCATTTT.

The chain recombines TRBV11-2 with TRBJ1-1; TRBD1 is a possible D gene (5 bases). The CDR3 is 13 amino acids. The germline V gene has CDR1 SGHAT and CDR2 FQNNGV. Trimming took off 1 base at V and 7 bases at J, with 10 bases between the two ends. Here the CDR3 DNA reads TGTGCCAGCAGCTTAGTAGGGGTACGTGAAGCTTTCTTT. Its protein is CASSLVGVREAFF.

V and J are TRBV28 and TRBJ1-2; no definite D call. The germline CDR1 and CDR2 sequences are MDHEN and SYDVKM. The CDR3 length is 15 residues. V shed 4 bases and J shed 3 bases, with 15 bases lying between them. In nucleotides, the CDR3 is TGTGCCAGCAGTTCCCCCCGGATTGGTGACTATGGCTACACCTTC. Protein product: CASSSPRIGDYGYTF.